This TCR beta chain emerged from a study of blood T cell repertoires in COVID-19. Overall study: The origin of the acute and convalescent COVID-19 samples was the United States, Italy and Spain. Sources were T cells, B-cell-depleted T cells, or PBMCs; the material itself was cDNA or gDNA.

Germline CDR1 MGHRA, CDR2 YSYEKL. The CDR3 extends over 14 amino acids. Losses at the gene ends were 3 bases for V and 8 bases for J; bases not matched to a gene: 9. This clone was observed a few times. The assay was immunoSEQ multiplex PCR, and TCRdb's table has in-frame clones only and misses some. The table lists more than 95,000 clones, 85% to 90% of them singletons. The clonotype comes from a human donor in a cohort sampled during active COVID-19. This chain joins TRBV4-1 and TRBJ1-2, with 7 nucleotides matching TRBD1. The sample consisted of peripheral blood. CDR3 loop: CASSQKADRVGYTF. The CDR3 region has the DNA TGCGCCAGCAGCCAGAAGGCTGACAGGGTAGGCTACACCTTC.